Below are 30 T cell receptor beta chains sequenced from a single sample in a study of T cell responses to AZD1222 COVID-19 vaccine (dated by TCRdb to 2020 to 2023). The library was generated by the immunoSEQ multiplex PCR assay. The immuneACCESS repertoire file appears here via TCRdb, limited to in-frame rearrangements. These files lack a portion of the clones; in checked studies, under half of the deficit traces to unresolved V genes, and the cause of the others is not known. The sample table lists tens of thousands of clones, over 75% of them with a count of one. Around 3.6% of the sample comes from the top ten. In light of the paper, this sample's time point label describes: about 28 days (+/-7) after the second vaccine dose. This sample comprised peripheral blood, obtained 28 days after the second AZD1222 dose. These receptors were obtained from an adult who received the AZD1222 COVID-19 vaccine.

The chain combines TRBV10-1 with TRBJ2-1, with 15 bases aligning to TRBD2. J was trimmed by 4 bases and V by 8 bases; bases with no gene match: 9. In germline, CDR1 is WNHNN, CDR2 SYGVQD (reference sequence). The CDR3 spans 17 residues. The CDR3: CASGRTSGRADYNEQFF. CDR3 DNA sequence: TGCGCCAGCGGCCGGACTAGCGGGAGGGCGGATTACAATGAGCAGTTCTTC.

The J gene is TRBJ1-1, the V gene TRBV28; D may be TRBD1 (6 bases). This CDR3 is built from 13 residues. Trimming removed 3 bases at V and 1 base at J, with 6 bases between. The V gene's germline CDR1 is MDHEN and CDR2 SYDVKM. The CDR3 DNA reads TGTGCCAGCAGTTTGGACAGGAACACTGAAGCTTTCTTT. Translating gives CASSLDRNTEAFF.

V gene TRBV18 combines with J gene TRBJ2-7; no clear D. This CDR3 contains 13 residues. Germline V CDR1 and CDR2: KGHSH, LQKENI. The V and J ends lost 2 bases and 0 bases respectively, with 5 bases between them. CDR3 region: CASSPDSSYEQYF. CDR3 coding DNA: TGTGCCAGCTCACCAGATTCCTCCTACGAGCAGTACTTC.

This clone was detected only once. Other DNA sequences within the sample encode an identical CDR3. The chain uses TRBV5-1 and TRBJ2-7; either TRBD1 or TRBD2 may fit D (5 bases each). The germline V and J ends were trimmed by 3 bases and 2 bases, with 12 bases remaining between them. This CDR3 has 14 amino acids. Germline V gene lookup returns CDR1 SGHRS and CDR2 YFSETQ. The chain's CDR3 is CASSWGDSTYEQYF. DNA of the CDR3: TGCGCCAGCAGCTGGGGAGACAGCACCTACGAGCAGTACTTC.

This clone was found once. The gene calls are TRBV6-5 and TRBJ2-5, with D possibly being TRBD1 (5 bases). Germline V gene lookup returns CDR1 MNHEY and CDR2 SVGAGI. The CDR3 consists of 16 residues. V lost 0 bases and J 1 base, leaving 12 bases between the germline ends. This chain's CDR3 is CASSYSGPRAQETQYF. CDR3 in DNA: TGTGCCAGCAGTTACTCGGGGCCCAGGGCCCAAGAGACCCAGTACTTC.

The chain combines TRBV2 with TRBJ1-2, with a weak D call TRBD1 (5 bases). V lost 4 bases and J lost 4, with 10 bases in between. The germline gives CDR1 SNHLY, CDR2 FYNNEI. The CDR3 is 13 residues long. The CDR3 DNA sequence: TGTGCCAGCAGTGTCGACAGCTCCTATGGCTACACCTTC. Translation gives CASSVDSSYGYTF.

This rearrangement joins TRBV5-4 to TRBJ1-1, with D possibly being TRBD1 (5 bases). The V and J ends lost 4 bases and 1 base respectively, with 11 bases between them. CDR1 SGHNT and CDR2 YYREEE come from the germline V gene (reference sequence). The CDR3 runs 14 residues. The CDR3 here is CASSASRGNTEAFF. CDR3 DNA: TGTGCCAGCAGCGCCTCTAGGGGGAACACTGAAGCTTTCTTT.

The V gene is TRBV12-3 or TRBV12-4, the J gene TRBJ2-7, with D perhaps assigned TRBD1 or TRBD2 (5 bases each). V lost 3 bases and J 5 bases, leaving 11 bases between the germline ends. The CDR3 is 13 amino acids. CDR3 region: CASSFRDEDEQYF. In DNA, the CDR3 is TGTGCCAGCAGTTTCAGGGACGAGGACGAGCAGTACTTC.

The J gene is TRBJ1-5, the V gene TRBV6-6; 7 nucleotides line up with TRBD1. V dropped 6 bases and J dropped 7; count of bases not matched to a gene: 9. CDR1 is MNHNY, CDR2 SVGAGI, per germline (reference sequence). This CDR3 has 14 amino acids. In nucleotides, the CDR3 is TGTGCCAGCAGGGGCGACAGGGTCGGACAGCCCCAGCATTTT. Residues: CASRGDRVGQPQHF.

The rearrangement links TRBV28 to TRBJ1-3; 9 bases fit TRBD1. J was trimmed by 8 bases and V by 5 bases; bases with no gene match: 10. CDR1 is MDHEN and CDR2 is SYDVKM in the germline V gene. CDR3 length: 15 amino acids. The CDR3, as DNA: TGTGCCAGCAGTCCAACCGGGACAGGGAGTGACACCATATATTTT. Translated, it gives CASSPTGTGSDTIYF.

The chain links TRBV25-1 to TRBJ1-5; D may be TRBD1 (6 bases). V lost 6 bases and J 0 bases, leaving 12 bases between the germline ends. The CDR3 contains 15 residues. Germline V gives CDR1 MGHDK, CDR2 SYGVNS. DNA of the CDR3: TGTGCCAGCAGGGTGGTCAGGGGTAGCAATCAGCCCCAGCATTTT. Its protein product is CASRVVRGSNQPQHF. Full variable domain (rest looked up from reference TRBV25-1 and TRBJ1-5): EADIYQTPRYLVIGTGKKITLECSQTMGHDKMYWYQQDPGMELHLIHYSYGVNSTEKGDLSSESTVSRIRTEHFPLTLESARPSHTSQYLCASRVVRGSNQPQHFGDGTRLSIL.

This clone has just a few counts. This chain connects TRBV9 to TRBJ2-7; 10 bases agree with TRBD1. V lost 3 bases to trimming and J lost 2 bases; unmatched junction nucleotides: 2. Germline CDR1 SGDLS, CDR2 YYNGEE. This CDR3 comprises 14 residues. The CDR3 protein is CASSEGTGAYEQYF. The CDR3 DNA is TGTGCCAGCAGCGAGGGGACAGGGGCCTACGAGCAGTACTTC.

This clone has just a few counts. The chain is built from TRBV7-2 and TRBJ2-7, with 7 bases identical to TRBD1. This CDR3 spans 15 amino acids. Germline CDR1 is SGHTA and CDR2 is FQGNSA. V dropped 1 base and J dropped 1; count of bases not matched to a gene: 4. In nucleotides, the CDR3 is TGTGCCAGCAGCTTAGTTCCGGGACAGTCCTACGAGCAGTACTTC. Translation gives CASSLVPGQSYEQYF. The full variable domain, its missing parts supplied by reference TRBV7-2 and TRBJ2-7, is GAGVSQSPSNKVTEKGKDVELRCDPISGHTALYWYRQSLGQGLEFLIYFQGNSAPDKSGLPSDRFSAERTGGSVSTLTIQRTQQEDSAVYLCASSLVPGQSYEQYFGPGTRLTVT.

V is TRBV6-6 and J is TRBJ1-5, with 8 positions matching TRBD1. The V gene end was trimmed by 7 bases and the J gene end by 5 bases; junction bases not matched to a gene: 7. This CDR3 is 14 amino acids long. Germline CDR1 is MNHNY and CDR2 is SVGAGI (reference sequence). For the CDR3, the DNA is TGTGCCAGCAACCCGGACAGGGACCATCAGCCCCAGCATTTT. Residues: CASNPDRDHQPQHF.

This clone has just a few counts. The chain combines TRBV10-3 with TRBJ1-4; the D is unclear. V was cut by 2 bases and J by 4 bases, with 5 bases left in between. Germline values: CDR1 ENHRY, CDR2 SYGVKD. The CDR3 consists of 13 residues. The CDR3 coding sequence is TGTGCCATCAGTGAGCCGCGTAATGAAAAACTGTTTTTT. It specifies CAISEPRNEKLFF.

The chain employs TRBV7-2 and TRBJ1-3; D gene ambiguous. CDR1 is SGHTA, CDR2 FQGNSA, per germline. The ends were cut back, 2 bases at V and 0 bases at J, with 14 bases in the middle. The CDR3 extends over 17 amino acids. As DNA, the CDR3 is TGTGCCAGCAGCTTAAAACCTCGCCACAGCTCTGGAAACACCATATATTTT. Translating gives CASSLKPRHSSGNTIYF.

The chain couples TRBV29-1 to TRBJ1-2; D is ambiguous. CDR1 is SQVTM, CDR2 ANQGSEA, per germline. This CDR3 spans 12 amino acids. V was trimmed by 3 bases and J by 4 bases, leaving 9 bases between them. The CDR3 sequence is CSVERAGYGYTF. For the CDR3, the DNA is TGCAGCGTTGAGAGGGCCGGCTATGGCTACACCTTC.

This chain uses TRBV6-1 with TRBJ2-1, with D unresolved. The CDR3 covers 16 residues. The V end was cut by 2 bases, the J end by 7 bases, with 18 bases between. The germline V gene encodes CDR1 MNHNS and CDR2 SASEGT. The CDR3: CASSENILPPRNEQFF. CDR3 bases: TGTGCCAGCAGTGAAAACATCCTACCACCGAGGAATGAGCAGTTCTTC.

The gene calls are TRBV19 and TRBJ1-5; TRBD1 matches 8 bases. The CDR3 length is 14 residues. J was trimmed by 6 bases and V by 7 bases; bases with no gene match: 8. Germline V lookup: CDR1 LNHDA, CDR2 SQIVND (reference sequence). The chain's CDR3 is CASKLGQAPQPQHF. DNA for the CDR3: TGTGCCAGTAAACTGGGACAGGCCCCTCAGCCCCAGCATTTT.

This clone was detected a few times. This chain connects TRBV5-1 to TRBJ2-3, with 7 positions matching TRBD2. V trimming: 4 bases; J trimming: 0 bases; junction bases outside the gene matches: 5. The germline V gene encodes CDR1 SGHRS and CDR2 YFSETQ. The CDR3 contains 15 residues. CDR3 loop: CASSRSGDSTDTQYF. CDR3 coding DNA: TGCGCCAGCAGCCGAAGCGGGGATAGCACAGATACGCAGTATTTT.

The chain recombines TRBV23-1 with TRBJ2-3, with D uncertain. TRBV23-1 is an ORF; its function is uncertain. V lost 11 bases and J lost 2, with 14 bases in between. This CDR3 spans 13 amino acids. The chain's CDR3 is CAPDVGSTDTQYF. The CDR3 bases are TGCGCCCCTGATGTCGGTTCCACAGATACGCAGTATTTT.

This clone was seen a single time. The rearrangement links TRBV15 to TRBJ2-3; TRBD2 agrees at 10 bases. The CDR3 totals 16 residues. The junction had 5 bases not matched to a gene; V was cut back by 0 bases and J by 5 bases. Per the germline V gene, CDR1 is LNHNV and CDR2 is YYDKDF (reference sequence). CDR3 sequence reads: CATSRDLGLAVDTQYF. CDR3 bases: TGTGCCACCAGCAGAGATCTCGGACTAGCGGTAGATACGCAGTATTTT.

This clone was detected only once. The rearrangement links TRBV5-1 to TRBJ1-2; 9 bases fit TRBD1. The V segment lost 4 bases and the J segment 7 bases; nucleotides outside the gene matches: 11. The germline gives CDR1 SGHRS, CDR2 YFSETQ. The CDR3 consists of 15 residues. CDR3 loop: CASSPEQGAGGGYTF. The CDR3 region has the DNA TGCGCCAGCAGCCCGGAACAGGGGGCTGGCGGTGGCTACACCTTC.

This clone was picked up many times. The identical CDR3 is also encoded by other nucleotide sequences in the sample. This chain uses TRBV2 with TRBJ1-4; tentatively, D is TRBD1 (6 bases). The germline V and J ends were trimmed by 6 bases and 3 bases, with 8 bases remaining between them. Germline V gene data show CDR1 as SNHLY and CDR2 as FYNNEI. This CDR3 is 13 amino acids long. CDR3 region: CASRDRANEKLFF. CDR3 coding DNA: TGTGCCAGCAGGGACAGAGCTAATGAAAAACTGTTTTTT.

The rearrangement links TRBV28 to TRBJ1-5; D gene uncertain. Per germline, CDR1 MDHEN and CDR2 SYDVKM. CDR3 length: 14 amino acids. Deletions cut 6 bases from V and 0 bases from J, with 9 bases between. CDR3 protein: CASRSVNSNQPQHF. CDR3 nucleotide sequence: TGTGCCAGCAGGTCAGTCAATAGCAATCAGCCCCAGCATTTT.

This clone was seen a handful of times. This chain connects TRBV2 to TRBJ1-5, with TRBD1 matching 7 bases. With V trimmed by 3 bases and J by 9 bases, 8 bases remained unmatched. This CDR3 region has 14 residues. CDR1 is SNHLY, CDR2 FYNNEI, per germline. CDR3 residues: CASSEGQGVGPQHF. CDR3 bases: TGTGCCAGCAGTGAGGGTCAGGGGGTCGGGCCCCAGCATTTT.

The chain joins TRBV5-1 to TRBJ2-1; D gene uncertain. Trimming took off 0 bases at V and 7 bases at J, with 8 bases between the two ends. CDR3 size: 13 residues. Germline V gene lookup returns CDR1 SGHRS and CDR2 YFSETQ. CDR3 in amino acids: CASSLVPGNEQFF. CDR3 sequence (DNA): TGCGCCAGCAGCTTGGTGCCGGGTAATGAGCAGTTCTTC.

The chain combines TRBV2 with TRBJ1-6, with D unclear. This CDR3 spans 14 amino acids. V lost 6 bases and J 9 bases, leaving 15 bases between the germline ends. From germline, CDR1 is SNHLY and CDR2 FYNNEI. The CDR3 nucleotides are TGTGCCAGCAGCCCACCCCCCAGGACTTCACCCCTCCACTTT. It encodes CASSPPPRTSPLHF.

The chain joins TRBV28 to TRBJ2-7; tentatively, D is TRBD2 (7 bases). The germline V gene has CDR1 MDHEN and CDR2 SYDVKM. V lost 10 bases to trimming and J lost 5 bases, with 27 bases between them. CDR3 length: 16 amino acids. DNA for the CDR3: TGTGCCACCACAAGAGGGGGGGGAGGGTCTCGGAACGAGCAGTACTTC. This codes for CATTRGGGGSRNEQYF. Variable domain in full (rest from reference TRBV28 and TRBJ2-7): DVKVTQSSRYLVKRTGEKVFLECVQDMDHENMFWYRQDPGLGLRLIYFSYDVKMKEKGDIPEGYSVSREKKERFSLILESASTNQTSMYLCATTRGGGGSRNEQYFGPGTRLTVT.

This chain uses TRBV7-3 with TRBJ1-1, with D possibly matching TRBD1 (5 bases). Deletions cut 6 bases from V and 4 bases from J, with 12 bases between. Germline CDR1 and CDR2: SGHTA and FQGTGA. This CDR3 has 13 residues. The CDR3 reads CASRARGGTEAFF. Written as DNA, the CDR3 is TGTGCCAGCAGGGCGAGGGGAGGCACTGAAGCTTTCTTT.